This T cell receptor (beta chain) was observed in a study of early T cells in non-severe SARS-CoV-2 infection. About the research overall: The sequenced material was bulk RNA from unsorted whole blood, and its chains were unpaired.

Details on this clonotype: Its antigen remains unknown.

Tagging with unique molecular identifiers was applied to individual cDNA molecules. TCRdb ran MiXCR on the 5' RACE reads and lists one entry per CDR3 protein. The sample lists around 70,000 distinct CDR3 sequences; roughly 11% were seen once. The CDR3 length is 14 residues. Germline V gives CDR1 MNHNY, CDR2 SVGAGI (reference sequence). Trimming left V 6 bases short and J 0 bases short, with 9 bases between. Broader study findings: Anti-spike CD8 responses were favored by VDJdb matching, which missed private and CD4 specificities.

The chain combines TRBV6-6 with TRBJ1-5; D gene ambiguous. The clonotype was recovered from an adult who was a healthcare worker with PCR-confirmed SARS-CoV-2 infection or an uninfected control (not recorded which). Sequencing was carried out using whole blood. Here the CDR3 DNA reads TGTGCCAGCAGCCCAACCAATAGCAATCAGCCCCAGCATTTT. It is translated as CASSPTNSNQPQHF.